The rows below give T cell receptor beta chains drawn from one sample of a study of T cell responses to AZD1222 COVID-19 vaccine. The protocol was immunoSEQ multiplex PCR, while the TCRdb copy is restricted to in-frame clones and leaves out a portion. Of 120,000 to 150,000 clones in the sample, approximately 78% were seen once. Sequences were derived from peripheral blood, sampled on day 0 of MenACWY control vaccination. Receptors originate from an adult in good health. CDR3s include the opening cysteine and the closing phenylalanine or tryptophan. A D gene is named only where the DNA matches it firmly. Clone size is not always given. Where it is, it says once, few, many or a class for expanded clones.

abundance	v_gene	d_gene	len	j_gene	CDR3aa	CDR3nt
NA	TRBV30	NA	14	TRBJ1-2	CAQQTGLNDYGYTF	TGTGCCCAACAAACAGGGTTGAATGACTATGGCTACACCTTC
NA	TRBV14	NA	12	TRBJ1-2	CASSQVGLGYTF	TGTGCCAGCAGCCAAGTGGGGCTGGGCTACACCTTC
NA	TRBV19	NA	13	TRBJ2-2	CASSVQGAGELFF	TGTGCCAGTAGTGTACAGGGAGCCGGGGAGCTGTTTTTT
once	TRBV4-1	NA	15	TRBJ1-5	CASSQDWGGRQPQHF	TGCGCCAGCAGCCAAGATTGGGGGGGCAGGCAGCCCCAGCATTTT
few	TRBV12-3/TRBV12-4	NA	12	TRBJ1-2	CASSPDIYGYTF	TGTGCCAGCAGCCCTGACATCTATGGCTACACCTTC
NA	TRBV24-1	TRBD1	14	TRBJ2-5	CATSDRGQTGAQYF	TGTGCCACCAGTGACAGAGGACAGACAGGGGCCCAGTACTTC
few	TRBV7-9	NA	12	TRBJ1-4	CASSLQDQKLFF	TGTGCCAGCAGCTTACAGGATCAAAAACTGTTTTTT
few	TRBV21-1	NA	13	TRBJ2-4	CASSKDGIRGEYF	TGTGCCAGCAGCAAAGACGGGATCAGGGGGGAGTACTTC
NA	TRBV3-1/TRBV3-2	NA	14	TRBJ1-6	CASRPSAESSPLHF	TGTGCCAGCAGACCTTCCGCAGAGAGTTCACCCCTCCACTTT
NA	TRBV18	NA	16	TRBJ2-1	CASSPPDRVTYNEQFF	TGTGCCAGCTCACCACCAGATAGGGTCACCTACAATGAGCAGTTCTTC
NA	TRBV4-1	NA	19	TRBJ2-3	CASSQVRWRDGDRWDTQYF	TGCGCCAGCAGCCAAGTCCGGTGGCGTGATGGAGACAGGTGGGATACGCAGTATTTT
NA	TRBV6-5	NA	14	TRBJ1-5	CASSYGDANQPQHF	TGTGCCAGCAGTTACGGAGACGCTAATCAGCCCCAGCATTTT
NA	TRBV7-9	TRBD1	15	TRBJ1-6	CASSSTTGRGSPLHF	TGTGCCAGCAGCTCCACGACAGGGAGGGGTTCACCCCTCCACTTT
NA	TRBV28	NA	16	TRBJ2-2	CASSFSGQGGPGELFF	TGTGCCAGCAGTTTTTCCGGACAAGGGGGGCCCGGGGAGCTGTTTTTT
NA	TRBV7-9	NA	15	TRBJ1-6	CASSSETGITSPLHF	TGTGCCAGCAGCTCCGAAACAGGAATAACTTCACCCCTCCACTTT
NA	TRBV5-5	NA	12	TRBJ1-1	CASSLYDTEAFF	TGTGCCAGCAGCTTGTACGACACTGAAGCTTTCTTT
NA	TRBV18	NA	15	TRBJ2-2	CASSLEGPNTGELFF	TGTGCCAGCTCCCTCGAGGGACCGAACACCGGGGAGCTGTTTTTT
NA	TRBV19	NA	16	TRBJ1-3	CASSIARSPSGNTIYF	TGTGCCAGTAGTATTGCCAGATCACCCTCTGGAAACACCATATATTTT
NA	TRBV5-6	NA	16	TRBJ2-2	CASSPDRYRLTGELFF	TGTGCCAGCAGCCCCGACAGGTACCGCCTCACCGGGGAGCTGTTTTTT
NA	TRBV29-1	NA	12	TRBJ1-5	CSVGGGGQPQHF	TGCAGCGTTGGGGGGGGCGGTCAGCCCCAGCATTTT
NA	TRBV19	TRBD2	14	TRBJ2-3	CASREPGLAGSEYF	TGTGCCAGTAGAGAACCGGGACTAGCCGGGTCGGAGTATTTT
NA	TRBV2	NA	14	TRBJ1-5	CASSEGQGHQPQHF	TGTGCCAGCAGTGAAGGTCAGGGCCACCAGCCCCAGCATTTT
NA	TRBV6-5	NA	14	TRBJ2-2	CASRHRQTTGELFF	TGTGCCAGCAGGCACCGACAGACGACCGGGGAGCTGTTTTTT
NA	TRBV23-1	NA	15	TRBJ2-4	CASSQSRRQVNIQYF	TGCGCCAGCAGTCAATCTAGGAGACAGGTAAACATTCAGTACTTC
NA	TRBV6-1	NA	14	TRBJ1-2	CASSEAGRNYGYTF	TGTGCCAGCAGTGAAGCCGGGAGGAACTATGGCTACACCTTC
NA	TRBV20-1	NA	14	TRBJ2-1	CSASGLVSSNEQFF	TGCAGTGCTAGTGGGCTAGTCTCCTCCAATGAGCAGTTCTTC
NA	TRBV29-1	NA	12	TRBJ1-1	CSVESANTEAFF	TGCAGCGTTGAATCCGCGAACACTGAAGCTTTCTTT
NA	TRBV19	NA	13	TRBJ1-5	CASSARLNQPQHF	TGTGCCAGTAGTGCCCGACTCAATCAGCCCCAGCATTTT